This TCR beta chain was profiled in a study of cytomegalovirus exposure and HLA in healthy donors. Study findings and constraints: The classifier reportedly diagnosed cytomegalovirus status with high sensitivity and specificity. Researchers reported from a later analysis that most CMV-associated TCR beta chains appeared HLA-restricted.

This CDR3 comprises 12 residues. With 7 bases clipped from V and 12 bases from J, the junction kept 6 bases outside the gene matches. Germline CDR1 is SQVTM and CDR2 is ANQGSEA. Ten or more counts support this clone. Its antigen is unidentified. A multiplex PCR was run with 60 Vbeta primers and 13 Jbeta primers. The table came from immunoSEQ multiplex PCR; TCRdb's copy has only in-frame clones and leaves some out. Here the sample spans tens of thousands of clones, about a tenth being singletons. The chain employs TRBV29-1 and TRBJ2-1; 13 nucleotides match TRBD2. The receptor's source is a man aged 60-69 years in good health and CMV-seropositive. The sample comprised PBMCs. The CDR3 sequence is CSGTSGSDRQFF. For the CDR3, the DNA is TGCAGCGGGACTAGCGGGAGCGATAGGCAGTTCTTC.